Presented here are 9 T cell receptor beta chains from one specimen sequenced in a study of blood T cell repertoires in COVID-19. Measured with immunoSEQ multiplex PCR; TCRdb has only the in-frame clones, and not every one. The table includes about 64,000 clones, approximately 82% detected once. Sample: peripheral blood. These receptors were collected from a man older than 75 with acute or convalescent COVID-19.

The chain employs TRBV11-3 and TRBJ1-4; 7 bases agree with TRBD1. CDR3 length: 14 residues. Unmatched junction bases numbered 5, after V lost 5 bases and J lost 5 bases. The V gene's germline CDR1 is SGHNT and CDR2 YENEEA. The CDR3 reads CASSQTGKNEKLFF. The CDR3 coding sequence is TGTGCCAGCAGCCAGACAGGGAAGAATGAAAAACTGTTTTTT. Drawing the rest from reference TRBV11-3 and TRBJ1-4, the complete variable domain is EAGVVQSPRYKIIEKKQPVAFWCNPISGHNTLYWYLQNLGQGPELLIRYENEEAVDDSQLPKDRFSAERLKGVDSTLKIQPAELGDSAVYLCASSQTGKNEKLFFGSGTQLSVL.

This clone has only one observation. The V gene is TRBV19, the J gene TRBJ2-1, with 8 bases fitting TRBD1. Germline V gene lookup returns CDR1 LNHDA and CDR2 SQIVND (reference sequence). CDR3 length: 13 amino acids. J gave up 3 bases and V 8 bases, and 3 bases lay outside the gene matches. This chain's CDR3 is CASRQGNYNEQFF. CDR3 bases: TGTGCCAGTCGACAGGGGAACTACAATGAGCAGTTCTTC.

V and J are TRBV6-1 and TRBJ2-1, with a tentative D call TRBD1 (6 bases). The CDR3 runs to 15 residues. V lost 0 bases, J lost 8 bases, and 14 bases lay in between. Germline values: CDR1 MNHNS, CDR2 SASEGT. This chain's CDR3 is CASSEAQGFIDEQFF. Written as DNA, the CDR3 is TGTGCCAGCAGTGAAGCGCAGGGGTTTATCGATGAGCAGTTCTTC.

This clone was seen only a few times. The chain recombines TRBV5-1 with TRBJ1-1; the D gene is possibly TRBD1 (5 bases). V lost 3 bases and J lost 1, with 10 bases in between. The CDR3 runs to 14 residues. The germline V gene encodes CDR1 SGHRS and CDR2 YFSETQ. The CDR3 reads CASSSNGQNTEAFF. CDR3 coding DNA: TGCGCCAGCAGCTCCAACGGACAGAACACTGAAGCTTTCTTT.

The chain employs TRBV30 and TRBJ1-6; 8 nucleotides agree with TRBD1. Germline CDR1 reads GTSNPN; CDR2 reads SVGIG (reference sequence). CDR3 length equals 12 residues. With V trimmed by 3 bases and J by 13 bases, 5 bases remained unmatched. CDR3: CAWRDRVVPLHF. The CDR3 coding sequence is TGTGCCTGGAGGGACAGGGTGGTTCCCCTCCACTTT.

This chain uses TRBV15 with TRBJ1-1, with a possible D match to TRBD1 (5 bases). The CDR3 runs to 15 residues. Looked up from germline, CDR1 is LNHNV and CDR2 is YYDKDF (reference sequence). V was pared by 1 base and J by 4 bases, with 13 bases between. The CDR3 DNA sequence: TGTGCCACCAGCAGAGTGGGGGGTAAGGTCACTGAAGCTTTCTTT. The encoded protein is CATSRVGGKVTEAFF.

The chain couples TRBV7-3 to TRBJ2-7; 9 bases match TRBD2. V lost 3 bases to trimming and J lost 4 bases; unmatched junction nucleotides: 7. Looked up from germline, CDR1 is SGHTA and CDR2 is FQGTGA. This CDR3 comprises 15 residues. The CDR3 loop reads CASSLERGRVYEQYF. The CDR3 bases are TGTGCCAGCAGCTTGGAGCGCGGGAGGGTATACGAGCAGTACTTC.

J is TRBJ1-3 and V is TRBV7-6; perhaps TRBD1 as D (6 bases). The length of the CDR3 is 15 residues. V was pared by 0 bases and J by 4 bases, with 10 bases between. Germline V CDR1 and CDR2: SGHVS, FNYEAQ. The CDR3 bases are TGTGCCAGCAGCTTAGCCATAGGGGGAGGAAACACCATATATTTT. Translated, it gives CASSLAIGGGNTIYF.

V is TRBV7-9 and J is TRBJ1-3, with 7 positions matching TRBD1. The ends lost 4 bases at V and 0 bases at J; junction bases unmatched: 12. The germline gives CDR1 SEHNR, CDR2 FQNEAQ (reference sequence). The CDR3 sequence is 18 residues long. CDR3 nucleotide sequence: TGTGCCAGCAGCTACAGGACAGGTCCCCTTCTCTCTGGAAACACCATATATTTT. Amino acid sequence: CASSYRTGPLLSGNTIYF.